Listed below are T cell receptor beta chains from one sample, sequenced in a study of blood T cells in healthy people across ages. TCRdb independently ran MiXCR on the 5' RACE reads; one entry per CDR3 protein. The sample lists hundreds of thousands of distinct CDR3 sequences, about 48% seen once, with over 10% in the top ten. The sample was blood. Source of these receptors: a man aged 25 to 45 in good health. The CDR3 runs from the conserved cysteine through the conserved F or W. The size of a clone is reported for some rows only, either as once, few or many, or as a class for expanded clones.

>TRBV10-3|TRBJ2-7|many
CAIRMDRGNYEQYF
>TRBV5-5|TRBJ1-5|-
CASSPTPRQPQHF
>TRBV2|TRBJ1-6|-
CASYARDRDDSPLHF
>TRBV20-1|TRBJ1-1|-
CSANPGQGMGTEAFF
>TRBV4-3|TRBJ1-2|few
CASSQDPHVGYTF
>TRBV12-3/TRBV12-4|TRBJ2-7|-
CASSFFVYEQYF
>TRBV18|TRBJ2-1|-
CASSFRGGAMYNEQFF
>TRBV20-1|TRBJ2-1|-
CSARTSGPCNEQFF
>TRBV9|TRBJ2-5|-
CASSVPLGRETQYF
>TRBV7-8|TRBJ1-2|-
CASSSGRGRPSGYTF
>TRBV12-3/TRBV12-4|TRBJ2-3|-
CASSLPLGADTQYF
>TRBV4-1|TRBJ1-6|-
CASSRERRSPLHF
>TRBV20-1|TRBJ1-2|-
CSGDGELYGYTF
>TRBV29-1|TRBJ2-5|-
CSVESGAGAETQYF
>TRBV3-1|TRBJ1-5|once
CASSQVGGVNQPQHF
>TRBV15|TRBJ2-7|-
CATTMTGTSYEQYF
>TRBV4-3|TRBJ2-7|many
CASSLYFGTEAYEQYF
>TRBV3-1|TRBJ2-7|-
CASSQVQGAEQYF
>TRBV24-1|TRBJ1-3|many
CATSDGRSSGNTIYF